The clone carrying this T cell receptor (beta chain) was detected only a few times. Noted time point: newly diagnosed GD, antithyroid drugs for less than 3 months. RNA extracted from PBMCs served as the sequencing template. In Xi'an, China, an endocrinology department was the source of patients. The sample originates from a study of regulatory T cells in long-lasting Graves disease. Library construction for TCR beta used iRepertoire HTBI primers and Arm-PCR of CDR3 regions. TCRdb reprocessed the multiplex PCR reads with MiXCR, giving one entry per CDR3 protein. The data contain approximately 390,000 distinct CDR3 sequences, about a sixth of them singletons. This sample was also put to use in a study of T cells in Graves' hyperthyroidism and ophthalmopathy. Per that paper: HTBI primers were used for first-round RT-PCR of the TCR CDR3. The blood repertoire included most of the expanded thyroid clonotypes above 0.001. Ophthalmopathy was model-predicted a median roughly 6.2 months pre-onset.

Here the sequenced sample was peripheral blood mononuclear cells (PBMCs), taken at new diagnosis, from a patient treated with antithyroid drugs. The receptor comes from a woman between 18 and 29 years old with Graves disease.

CDR3 protein: CASSIVPTGGISNQPQHF. The CDR3 nucleotides read TGTGCCAGTAGTATAGTCCCCACAGGGGGCATCAGCAATCAGCCCCAGCATTTT. The J gene is TRBJ1-5, the V gene TRBV19, with 9 positions matching TRBD1. Trimming cost V 1 base and J 1 base; bases outside gene matches: 8. This CDR3 spans 18 amino acids. In germline, CDR1 is LNHDA, CDR2 SQIVND (reference sequence).